Included here is one TCR beta chain sequence, with context. Its target is unknown. The read comes to an end 3 residues before the CDR3 does, leaving the germline J gene to fill in the end. Libraries were prepared by immunoSEQ multiplex PCR; TCRdb keeps only in-frame clonotypes and omits some of them. The sample has about 33,000 clones. These data originate in a study of T cells in women clearing cervical HPV infection. Study-wide results and limits: CIN3+ cases had significantly higher TCR repertoire richness than controls, but evenness did not differ.

This CDR3 is 16 amino acids long. V dropped 6 bases and J dropped 0 bases, with 16 bases sitting between them. This chain links TRBV12-3 or TRBV12-4 with TRBJ2-3; D is possibly TRBD2 (5 bases). The specimen was blood buffy coat. The clonotype comes from a woman aged 18 to 75 with a cervical HPV16 infection that either progressed to CIN3+ or cleared (not recorded which). CDR3 region: CASSPGVPASTDTQYF. CDR3 DNA, as far as it was read: TGTGCCAGCAGCCCCGGGGTGCCAGCTAGCACAGATACG.